This entry lists 23 T cell receptor beta chains sequenced from one sample in a study of T-cell reconstitution after alpha-beta-depleted transplantation in children. A TCRbeta library incorporating unique molecular identifiers was prepared. TCRdb redid the calling of the PCR reads with MiXCR, one entry per CDR3 protein. The sample has 600,000 to 700,000 distinct CDR3 sequences; around a sixth are singletons. This sample comprised PBMCs from the stem cell graft donor, obtained from the stem cell graft. The receptors here all came from a human donor who donated a stem cell graft to a child with acute myeloid leukemia.

The rearrangement joins TRBV7-2 to TRBJ2-7; D may be TRBD1 (6 bases). The germline gives CDR1 SGHTA, CDR2 FQGNSA. V lost 1 base to trimming and J lost 2 bases, with 12 bases between them. The CDR3 runs 15 residues. The CDR3 nucleotides are TGTGCCAGCAGCTTAGTTCACACAGGGCCCTACGAGCAGTACTTC. It codes for CASSLVHTGPYEQYF.

CDR3: CASRPLYGYTF. The CDR3 DNA reads as TGTGCCAGCAGGCCCCTCTATGGCTACACCTTC. This chain uses TRBV28 with TRBJ1-2; unclear D gene. Germline V gives CDR1 MDHEN, CDR2 SYDVKM. Trimming shortened V by 6 bases and J by 4 bases, and 6 bases separated the two germline ends. This CDR3 spans 11 amino acids.

This chain links TRBV6-2 or TRBV6-3 with TRBJ1-1; D call uncertain. V gave up 4 bases and J gave up 1 base, with 10 bases separating them. Germline CDR1 and CDR2: MNHEY and SVGEGT. The CDR3 consists of 14 residues. Here the CDR3 DNA reads TGTGCCAGCAGTTTGCGGTTGAGGAACACTGAAGCTTTCTTT. Translation: CASSLRLRNTEAFF.

This clonotype was picked up a small number of times. V and J are TRBV7-9 and TRBJ2-1; perhaps TRBD2 as D (5 bases). Looked up from germline, CDR1 is SEHNR and CDR2 is FQNEAQ (reference sequence). There are 15 residues in the CDR3. V was trimmed by 4 bases and J by 4 bases, leaving 14 bases between them. The CDR3 loop reads CASSSLGVPYNEQFF. DNA for the CDR3: TGTGCCAGCAGCTCATTGGGAGTCCCTTACAATGAGCAGTTCTTC.

V gene TRBV6-5 combines with J gene TRBJ2-3; D gene uncertain. CDR1 MNHEY and CDR2 SVGAGI come from the germline V gene. This CDR3 contains 16 residues. V lost 0 bases, J lost 2 bases, and 12 bases lay in between. The CDR3 DNA reads TGTGCCAGCAGTTACTCGAATCTGGGCCTCACAGATACGCAGTATTTT. It is translated as CASSYSNLGLTDTQYF.

This clonotype has a handful of counts. The chain carries TRBV20-1 and TRBJ2-1; TRBD2 aligns across 15 bases. With 6 bases clipped from V and 1 base from J, the junction kept 16 bases outside the gene matches. This CDR3 comprises 20 residues. In germline, CDR1 is DFQATT, CDR2 SNEGSKA (reference sequence). The CDR3 sequence: CSARGDPGTSGRISYNEQFF. In nucleotides, the CDR3 is TGCAGTGCAAGGGGGGACCCCGGGACTAGCGGGAGGATTTCCTACAATGAGCAGTTCTTC.

CDR3 nucleotides: TGTGCCAGCAACATTGGGGGAGTACAGGGTCGGATCGGACCTGAAGCTTTCTTT. Translation: CASNIGGVQGRIGPEAFF. The chain couples TRBV11-2 to TRBJ1-1, with a weak D call TRBD1 (6 bases). V was clipped by 7 bases and J by 6 bases, with 30 bases between them. The CDR3 totals 18 residues. CDR1 SGHAT and CDR2 FQNNGV come from the germline V gene. The entire variable domain, with the rest obtained from reference TRBV11-2 and TRBJ1-1, is as follows: EAGVAQSPRYKIIEKRQSVAFWCNPISGHATLYWYQQILGQGPKLLIQFQNNGVVDDSQLPKDRFSAERLKGVDSTLKIQPAKLEDSAVYLCASNIGGVQGRIGPEAFFGQGTRLTVV.

The sample holds a few counts of this clonotype. The V gene is TRBV20-1, the J gene TRBJ2-1, with TRBD2 identical over 9 bases. The CDR3 runs 14 residues. V dropped 1 base and J dropped 7; count of bases not matched to a gene: 5. The V gene's germline CDR1 is DFQATT and CDR2 SNEGSKA (reference sequence). CDR3 nucleotides: TGCAGTGCTAGAGGTGTGCGGGGGGGAAATGAGCAGTTCTTC. This codes for CSARGVRGGNEQFF.

This clonotype was observed many times. The chain couples TRBV25-1 to TRBJ2-1, with D possibly TRBD1 on 6 matching bases. The CDR3 runs 11 residues. Germline lookup yields CDR1 MGHDK and CDR2 SYGVNS. The V end lost 8 bases, the J end lost 6 bases, and 8 bases lay between the germline ends. CDR3 in DNA: TGTGCCAGCGGACAGTCCAATGAGCAGTTCTTC. This gives the protein CASGQSNEQFF. Complete variable domain (other parts from reference TRBV25-1 and TRBJ2-1): EADIYQTPRYLVIGTGKKITLECSQTMGHDKMYWYQQDPGMELHLIHYSYGVNSTEKGDLSSESTVSRIRTEHFPLTLESARPSHTSQYLCASGQSNEQFFGPGTRLTVL.

This clonotype was detected many times. The J gene is TRBJ2-1, the V gene TRBV20-1; TRBD1 matches at 9 bases. The trim removed 1 base at V and 0 bases at J, leaving 4 bases unmatched. Per the germline V gene, CDR1 is DFQATT and CDR2 is SNEGSKA (reference sequence). The CDR3 contains 16 residues. For the CDR3, the DNA is TGCAGTGCTAGAGCCGGGACAGGGACCTCCTACAATGAGCAGTTCTTC. Encoded protein: CSARAGTGTSYNEQFF.

This clonotype was detected only a few times. The J gene is TRBJ2-5, the V gene TRBV2; a weak D match, TRBD2 (6 bases). The V and J ends lost 10 bases and 2 bases respectively, with 11 bases between them. This CDR3 contains 12 residues. In germline, CDR1 is SNHLY, CDR2 FYNNEI. DNA for the CDR3: TGTGCCAACAGACTAGATCAAGAGACCCAGTACTTC. Translating it yields CANRLDQETQYF. The full variable domain, in which reference TRBV2 and TRBJ2-5 provide the parts outside the CDR3, is EPEVTQTPSHQVTQMGQEVILRCVPISNHLYFYWYRQILGQKVEFLVSFYNNEISEKSEIFDDQFSVERPDGSNFTLKIRSTKLEDSAMYFCANRLDQETQYFGPGTRLLVL.

This clonotype was counted only a few times. The rearrangement joins TRBV4-1 to TRBJ2-1; D gene unclear. V lost 3 bases and J lost 5, with 5 bases in between. This CDR3 has 12 residues. Germline V gene lookup returns CDR1 MGHRA and CDR2 YSYEKL. The CDR3 is CASSHDDNEQFF. CDR3 nucleotides: TGCGCCAGCAGCCATGATGACAATGAGCAGTTCTTC.

Only a few counts were recorded for this clonotype. For the CDR3, the DNA is TGCAGCGTTGAACGAGGGGGGCACGGCACAGATACGCAGTATTTT. Its protein is CSVERGGHGTDTQYF. The chain uses TRBV29-1 and TRBJ2-3; either TRBD1 or TRBD2 may supply D (6 bases each). CDR1 is SQVTM, CDR2 ANQGSEA, per germline. The CDR3 length is 15 residues. Between the trimmed V and J ends, which lost 2 bases and 1 base, there was a span of 13 bases.

This chain joins TRBV4-1 and TRBJ2-1; D remains ambiguous. The CDR3 is 14 amino acids. CDR1 and CDR2 from the germline V gene are MGHRA and YSYEKL. V lost 1 base and J lost 2, with 6 bases in between. Written as DNA, the CDR3 is TGCGCCAGCAGCCAAGCGGACGCCTACAATGAGCAGTTCTTC. Residues: CASSQADAYNEQFF.

This clonotype has ten or more counts. This rearrangement joins TRBV5-1 to TRBJ2-5, with D uncertain. V dropped 3 bases and J dropped 3 bases, with 15 bases sitting between them. CDR3 length equals 15 residues. Germline lookup yields CDR1 SGHRS and CDR2 YFSETQ. For the CDR3, the DNA is TGCGCCAGCAGCTCCACTCTTGGGGTTAAAGAGACCCAGTACTTC. Its translation is CASSSTLGVKETQYF.

This clonotype has more than one count but fewer than ten. The chain recombines TRBV28 with TRBJ1-1; D is undetermined. Trimming stripped 8 bases from V and 1 base from J, with 14 bases between. The CDR3 spans 14 residues. Germline lookup yields CDR1 MDHEN and CDR2 SYDVKM. CDR3 in DNA: TGTGCCAGCCCGGGGAACCAGCCGAACACTGAAGCTTTCTTT. Residues: CASPGNQPNTEAFF. Looking up the rest from reference TRBV28 and TRBJ1-1 gives the full variable domain: DVKVTQSSRYLVKRTGEKVFLECVQDMDHENMFWYRQDPGLGLRLIYFSYDVKMKEKGDIPEGYSVSREKKERFSLILESASTNQTSMYLCASPGNQPNTEAFFGQGTRLTVV.

The rearrangement joins TRBV7-9 to TRBJ1-2, with D uncertain. The CDR3 spans 14 residues. Per the germline V gene, CDR1 is SEHNR and CDR2 is FQNEAQ (reference sequence). V was clipped by 4 bases and J by 0 bases, with 9 bases between them. The CDR3 DNA reads TGTGCCAGCAGCTACCCGGCGGCTAACTATGGCTACACCTTC. Its protein product is CASSYPAANYGYTF.

This clonotype appeared many times. This chain connects TRBV5-1 to TRBJ2-5; D is perhaps TRBD1 (6 bases). The germline V and J ends were trimmed by 4 bases and 2 bases, with 6 bases remaining between them. CDR3 size: 12 residues. The germline gives CDR1 SGHRS, CDR2 YFSETQ. This CDR3 reads CASSGQQETQYF. The CDR3 coding sequence is TGCGCCAGCAGCGGACAGCAAGAGACCCAGTACTTC.

At least ten counts were recorded for this clonotype. The chain links TRBV6-1 to TRBJ1-2, with 7 bases fitting TRBD1. V gave up 5 bases and J gave up 1 base; unmatched junction bases: 4. The length of the CDR3 is 14 residues. Per the germline V gene, CDR1 is MNHNS and CDR2 is SASEGT. CDR3 nucleotide sequence: TGTGCCAGCAGTAGACAGGGACTTAACTATGGCTACACCTTC. This codes for CASSRQGLNYGYTF.

The chain is built from TRBV20-1 and TRBJ2-1; 7 bases line up with TRBD2. Germline V gene data show CDR1 as DFQATT and CDR2 as SNEGSKA (reference sequence). Losses at the gene ends were 1 base for V and 1 base for J; bases not matched to a gene: 4. The CDR3 covers 15 residues. This CDR3 is CSARALAVSYNEQFF. The CDR3 bases are TGCAGTGCTAGAGCCCTAGCGGTTTCCTACAATGAGCAGTTCTTC.

The J gene is TRBJ1-2, the V gene TRBV20-1; D is possibly TRBD1 (5 bases). Germline CDR1 and CDR2: DFQATT and SNEGSKA (reference sequence). CDR3 length: 10 amino acids. Trimming took 6 bases from V and 12 from J, leaving 14 bases between them. CDR3 protein: CSAQSGVDTF. The CDR3 nucleotides read TGCAGTGCACAATCGGGGGTGGACACCTTC.

The table lists this clonotype with a few counts. V usage is TRBV6-2 or TRBV6-3 and J usage is TRBJ2-5; TRBD2 agrees at 11 bases. The V and J ends lost 8 bases and 1 base, in that order; junction bases with no gene match: 3. The CDR3 has 14 residues. CDR1 is MNHEY, CDR2 SVGEGT, per germline. DNA of the CDR3: TGTGCCAGCGAGGGACTAGCGGTCCAAGAGACCCAGTACTTC. Translating gives CASEGLAVQETQYF.

This clonotype was seen a few times. The chain recombines TRBV10-3 with TRBJ2-5; maybe TRBD1 (5 bases). CDR3 length: 16 residues. V was shortened by 0 bases and J by 6 bases, with 17 bases between the two germline ends. Looked up from germline, CDR1 is ENHRY and CDR2 is SYGVKD. The CDR3 here is CAISESQGDGEKTQYF. The DNA for the CDR3 is TGTGCCATCAGTGAGTCGCAAGGGGATGGGGAAAAGACCCAGTACTTC.